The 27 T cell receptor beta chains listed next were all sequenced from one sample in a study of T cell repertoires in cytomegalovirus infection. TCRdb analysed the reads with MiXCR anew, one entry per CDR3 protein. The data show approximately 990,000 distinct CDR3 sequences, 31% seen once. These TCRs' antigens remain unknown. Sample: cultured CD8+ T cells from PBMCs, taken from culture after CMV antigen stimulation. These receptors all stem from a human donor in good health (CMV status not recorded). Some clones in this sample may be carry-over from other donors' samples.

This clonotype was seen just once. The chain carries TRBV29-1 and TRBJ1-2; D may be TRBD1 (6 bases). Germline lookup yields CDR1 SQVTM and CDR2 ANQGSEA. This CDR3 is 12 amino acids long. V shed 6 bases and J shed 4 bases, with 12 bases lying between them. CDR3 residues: CSVYRETYGYTF. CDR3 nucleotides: TGCAGCGTCTACAGGGAAACCTATGGCTACACCTTC.

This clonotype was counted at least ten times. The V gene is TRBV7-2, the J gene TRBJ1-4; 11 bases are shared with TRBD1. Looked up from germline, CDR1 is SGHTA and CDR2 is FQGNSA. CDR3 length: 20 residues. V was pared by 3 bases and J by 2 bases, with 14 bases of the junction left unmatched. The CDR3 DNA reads TGTGCCAGCAGCTTCCCAGAGGCCGGGACAGGGGGAAGCACTAATGAAAAACTGTTTTTT. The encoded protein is CASSFPEAGTGGSTNEKLFF.

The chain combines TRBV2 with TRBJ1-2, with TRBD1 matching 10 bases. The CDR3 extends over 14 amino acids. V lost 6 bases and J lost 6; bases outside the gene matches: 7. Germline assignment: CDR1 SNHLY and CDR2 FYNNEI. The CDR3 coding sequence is TGTGCCAGCAGCAGACAGGGGGCGAAAGATGGCTACACCTTC. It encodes CASSRQGAKDGYTF.

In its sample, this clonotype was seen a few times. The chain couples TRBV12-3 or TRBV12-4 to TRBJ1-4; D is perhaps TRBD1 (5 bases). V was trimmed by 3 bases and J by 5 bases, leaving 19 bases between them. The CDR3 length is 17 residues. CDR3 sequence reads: CASSFIFQGERNEKLFF. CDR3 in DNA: TGTGCCAGCAGTTTTATCTTCCAGGGTGAGAGGAATGAAAAACTGTTTTTT.

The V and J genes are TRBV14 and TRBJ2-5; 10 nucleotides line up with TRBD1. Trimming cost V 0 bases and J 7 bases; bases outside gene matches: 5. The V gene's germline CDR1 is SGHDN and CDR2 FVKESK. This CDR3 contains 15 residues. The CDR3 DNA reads TGTGCCAGCAGCCAAGATGACAGGGGGCAACGGACCCAGTACTTC. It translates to CASSQDDRGQRTQYF.

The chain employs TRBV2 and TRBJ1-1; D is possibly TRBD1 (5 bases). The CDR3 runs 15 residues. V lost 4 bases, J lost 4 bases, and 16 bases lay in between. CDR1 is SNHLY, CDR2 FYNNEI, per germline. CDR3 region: CASSVNRIKGTEAFF. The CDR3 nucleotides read TGTGCCAGCAGTGTTAACAGGATTAAGGGCACTGAAGCTTTCTTT.

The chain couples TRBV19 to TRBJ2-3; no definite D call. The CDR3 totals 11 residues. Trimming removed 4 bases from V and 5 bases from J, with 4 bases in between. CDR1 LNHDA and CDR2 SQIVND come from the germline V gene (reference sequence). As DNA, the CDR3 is TGTGCCAGTAGTAACTTAGATACGCAGTATTTT. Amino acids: CASSNLDTQYF.

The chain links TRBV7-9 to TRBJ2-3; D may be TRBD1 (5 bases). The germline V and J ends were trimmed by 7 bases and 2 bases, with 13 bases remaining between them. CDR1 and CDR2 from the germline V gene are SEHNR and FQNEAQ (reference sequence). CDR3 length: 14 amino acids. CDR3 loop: CASIAQVITDTQYF. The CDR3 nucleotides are TGTGCCAGCATAGCACAGGTCATCACAGATACGCAGTATTTT.

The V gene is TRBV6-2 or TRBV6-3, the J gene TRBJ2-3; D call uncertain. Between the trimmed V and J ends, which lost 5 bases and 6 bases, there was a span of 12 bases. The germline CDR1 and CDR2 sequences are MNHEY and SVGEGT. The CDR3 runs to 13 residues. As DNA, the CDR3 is TGTGCCAGCAGTCTCGGTTTGTGGGATACGCAGTATTTT. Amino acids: CASSLGLWDTQYF.

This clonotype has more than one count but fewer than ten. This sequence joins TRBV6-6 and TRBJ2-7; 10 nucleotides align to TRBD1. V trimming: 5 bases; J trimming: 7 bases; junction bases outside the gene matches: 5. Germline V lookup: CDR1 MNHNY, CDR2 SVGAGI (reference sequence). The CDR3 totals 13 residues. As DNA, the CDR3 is TGTGCCAGCAGTCCCGGGACAGGGGTAGAGCAGTACGTC. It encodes CASSPGTGVEQYV.

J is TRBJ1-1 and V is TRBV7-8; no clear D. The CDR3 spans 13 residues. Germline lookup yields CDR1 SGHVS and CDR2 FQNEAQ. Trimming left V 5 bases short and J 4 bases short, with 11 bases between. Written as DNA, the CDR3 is TGTGCCAGCAGCGCGTCCGGGCCCACTGAAGCTTTCTTT. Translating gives CASSASGPTEAFF.

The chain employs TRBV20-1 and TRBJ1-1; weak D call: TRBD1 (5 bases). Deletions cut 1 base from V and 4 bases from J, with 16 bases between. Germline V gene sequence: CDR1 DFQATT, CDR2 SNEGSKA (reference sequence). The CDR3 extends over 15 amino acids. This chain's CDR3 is CSARGRGGEGTEAFF. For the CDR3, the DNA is TGCAGTGCTAGAGGACGGGGGGGGGAGGGCACTGAAGCTTTCTTT.

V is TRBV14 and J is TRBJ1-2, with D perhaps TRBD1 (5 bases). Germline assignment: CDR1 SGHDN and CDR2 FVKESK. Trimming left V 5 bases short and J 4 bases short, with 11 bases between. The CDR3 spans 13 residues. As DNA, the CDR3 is TGTGCCAGCAGCTCGGACAAGCGCTATGGCTACACCTTC. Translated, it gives CASSSDKRYGYTF. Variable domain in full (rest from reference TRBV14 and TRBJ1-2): EAGVTQFPSHSVIEKGQTVTLRCDPISGHDNLYWYRRVMGKEIKFLLHFVKESKQDESGMPNNRFLAERTGGTYSTLKVQPAELEDSGVYFCASSSDKRYGYTFGSGTRLTVV.

CDR3 in amino acids: CASSPRDRVSGNTIYF. CDR3 DNA sequence: TGTGCCAGCAGCCCGCGGGACAGGGTCTCTGGAAACACCATATATTTT. The rearrangement uses TRBV14 and TRBJ1-3, with 9 bases that match TRBD1. The V and J ends lost 4 bases and 0 bases, in that order; junction bases with no gene match: 4. CDR1 is SGHDN and CDR2 is FVKESK in the germline V gene. This CDR3 contains 16 residues. Drawing the rest from reference TRBV14 and TRBJ1-3, the complete variable domain is EAGVTQFPSHSVIEKGQTVTLRCDPISGHDNLYWYRRVMGKEIKFLLHFVKESKQDESGMPNNRFLAERTGGTYSTLKVQPAELEDSGVYFCASSPRDRVSGNTIYFGEGSWLTVV.

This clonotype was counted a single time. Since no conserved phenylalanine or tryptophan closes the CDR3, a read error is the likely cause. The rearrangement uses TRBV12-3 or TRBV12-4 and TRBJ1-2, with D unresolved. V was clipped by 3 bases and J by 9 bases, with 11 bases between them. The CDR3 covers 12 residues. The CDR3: CASSLGPLSYTL. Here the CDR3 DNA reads TGTGCCAGCAGTTTGGGTCCTTTGAGCTACACCCTC.

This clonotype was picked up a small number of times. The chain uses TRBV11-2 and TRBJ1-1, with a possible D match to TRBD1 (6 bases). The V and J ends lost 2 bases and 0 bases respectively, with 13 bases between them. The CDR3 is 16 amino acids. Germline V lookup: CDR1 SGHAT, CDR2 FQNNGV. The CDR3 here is CASSLLRGAMNTEAFF. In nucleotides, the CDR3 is TGTGCCAGCAGCTTATTACGGGGGGCTATGAACACTGAAGCTTTCTTT.

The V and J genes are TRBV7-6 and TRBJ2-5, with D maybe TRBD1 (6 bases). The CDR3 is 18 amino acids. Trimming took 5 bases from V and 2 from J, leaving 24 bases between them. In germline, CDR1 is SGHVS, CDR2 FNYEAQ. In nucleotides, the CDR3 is TGTGCCAGCAGCCCCCGGGACAAGGGGCTCGGGAAACAAGAGACCCAGTACTTC. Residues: CASSPRDKGLGKQETQYF.

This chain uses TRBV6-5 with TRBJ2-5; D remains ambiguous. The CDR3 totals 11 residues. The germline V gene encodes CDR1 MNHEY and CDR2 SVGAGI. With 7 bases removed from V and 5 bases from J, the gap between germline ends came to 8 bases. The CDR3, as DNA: TGTGCCAGCAAAGGGTGGGAGACCCAGTACTTC. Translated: CASKGWETQYF.

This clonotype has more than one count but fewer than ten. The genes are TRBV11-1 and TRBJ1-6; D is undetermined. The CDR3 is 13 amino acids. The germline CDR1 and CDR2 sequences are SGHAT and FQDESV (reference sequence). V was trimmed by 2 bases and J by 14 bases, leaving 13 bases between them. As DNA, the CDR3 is TGTGCCAGCAGCTTACTGGGGATTCAGGCCCTCCACTTT. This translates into CASSLLGIQALHF.

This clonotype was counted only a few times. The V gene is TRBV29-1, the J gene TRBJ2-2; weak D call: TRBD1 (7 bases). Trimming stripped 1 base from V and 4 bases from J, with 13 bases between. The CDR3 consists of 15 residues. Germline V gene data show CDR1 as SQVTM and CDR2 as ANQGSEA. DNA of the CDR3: TGCAGCGTTGAAGGGAGGGGGCGCTCCACCGGGGAGCTGTTTTTT. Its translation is CSVEGRGRSTGELFF.

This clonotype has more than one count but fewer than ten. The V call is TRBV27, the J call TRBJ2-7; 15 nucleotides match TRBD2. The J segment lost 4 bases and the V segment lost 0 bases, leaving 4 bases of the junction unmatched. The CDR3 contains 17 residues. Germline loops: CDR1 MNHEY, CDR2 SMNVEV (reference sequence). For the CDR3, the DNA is TGTGCCAGCAGTTTATCCGGGACTAGCGGGGGGTTTTACGAGCAGTACGTC. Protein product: CASSLSGTSGGFYEQYV.

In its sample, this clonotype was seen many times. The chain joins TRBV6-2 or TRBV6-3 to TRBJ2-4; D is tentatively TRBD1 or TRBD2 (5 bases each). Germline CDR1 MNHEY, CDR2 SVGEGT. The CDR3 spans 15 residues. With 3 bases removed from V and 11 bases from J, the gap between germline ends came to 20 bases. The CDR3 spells CASSYTSGAGSFQYF. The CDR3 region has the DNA TGTGCCAGCAGTTATACCTCCGGGGCGGGCTCTTTTCAGTACTTC.

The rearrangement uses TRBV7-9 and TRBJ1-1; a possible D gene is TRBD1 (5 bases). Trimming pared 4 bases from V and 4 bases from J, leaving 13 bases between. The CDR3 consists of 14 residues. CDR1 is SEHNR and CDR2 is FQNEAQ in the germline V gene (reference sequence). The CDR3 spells CASSYVGRSTEAFF. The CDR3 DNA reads TGTGCCAGCAGCTACGTGGGGCGGAGCACTGAAGCTTTCTTT.

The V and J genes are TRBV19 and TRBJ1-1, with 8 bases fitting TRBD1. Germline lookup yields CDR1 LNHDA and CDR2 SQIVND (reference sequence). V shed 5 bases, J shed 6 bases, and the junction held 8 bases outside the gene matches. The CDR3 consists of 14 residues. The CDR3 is CASSSPGGAAEAFF. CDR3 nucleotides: TGTGCCAGTAGTTCCCCAGGGGGCGCGGCTGAAGCTTTCTTT.

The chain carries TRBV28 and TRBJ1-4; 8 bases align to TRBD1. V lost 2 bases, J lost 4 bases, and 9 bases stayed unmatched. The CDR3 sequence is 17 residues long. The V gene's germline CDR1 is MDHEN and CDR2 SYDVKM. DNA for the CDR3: TGTGCCAGCAGTTTACGTATCAGGGGGCGCGATAATGAAAAACTGTTTTTT. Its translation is CASSLRIRGRDNEKLFF. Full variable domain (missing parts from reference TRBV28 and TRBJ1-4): DVKVTQSSRYLVKRTGEKVFLECVQDMDHENMFWYRQDPGLGLRLIYFSYDVKMKEKGDIPEGYSVSREKKERFSLILESASTNQTSMYLCASSLRIRGRDNEKLFFGSGTQLSVL.

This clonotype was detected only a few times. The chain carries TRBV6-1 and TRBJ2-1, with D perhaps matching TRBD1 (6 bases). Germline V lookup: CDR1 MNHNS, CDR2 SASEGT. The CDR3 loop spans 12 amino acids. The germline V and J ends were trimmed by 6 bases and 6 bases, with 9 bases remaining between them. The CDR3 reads CASRAQGNEQFF. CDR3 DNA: TGTGCCAGCAGGGCACAGGGCAATGAGCAGTTCTTC.

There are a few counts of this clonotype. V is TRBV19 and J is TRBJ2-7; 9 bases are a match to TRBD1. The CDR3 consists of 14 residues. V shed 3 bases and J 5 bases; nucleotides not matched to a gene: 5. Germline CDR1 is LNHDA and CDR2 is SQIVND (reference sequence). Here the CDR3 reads CASSISGQGNEQYF. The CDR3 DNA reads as TGTGCCAGTAGTATTTCGGGACAGGGAAACGAGCAGTACTTC.